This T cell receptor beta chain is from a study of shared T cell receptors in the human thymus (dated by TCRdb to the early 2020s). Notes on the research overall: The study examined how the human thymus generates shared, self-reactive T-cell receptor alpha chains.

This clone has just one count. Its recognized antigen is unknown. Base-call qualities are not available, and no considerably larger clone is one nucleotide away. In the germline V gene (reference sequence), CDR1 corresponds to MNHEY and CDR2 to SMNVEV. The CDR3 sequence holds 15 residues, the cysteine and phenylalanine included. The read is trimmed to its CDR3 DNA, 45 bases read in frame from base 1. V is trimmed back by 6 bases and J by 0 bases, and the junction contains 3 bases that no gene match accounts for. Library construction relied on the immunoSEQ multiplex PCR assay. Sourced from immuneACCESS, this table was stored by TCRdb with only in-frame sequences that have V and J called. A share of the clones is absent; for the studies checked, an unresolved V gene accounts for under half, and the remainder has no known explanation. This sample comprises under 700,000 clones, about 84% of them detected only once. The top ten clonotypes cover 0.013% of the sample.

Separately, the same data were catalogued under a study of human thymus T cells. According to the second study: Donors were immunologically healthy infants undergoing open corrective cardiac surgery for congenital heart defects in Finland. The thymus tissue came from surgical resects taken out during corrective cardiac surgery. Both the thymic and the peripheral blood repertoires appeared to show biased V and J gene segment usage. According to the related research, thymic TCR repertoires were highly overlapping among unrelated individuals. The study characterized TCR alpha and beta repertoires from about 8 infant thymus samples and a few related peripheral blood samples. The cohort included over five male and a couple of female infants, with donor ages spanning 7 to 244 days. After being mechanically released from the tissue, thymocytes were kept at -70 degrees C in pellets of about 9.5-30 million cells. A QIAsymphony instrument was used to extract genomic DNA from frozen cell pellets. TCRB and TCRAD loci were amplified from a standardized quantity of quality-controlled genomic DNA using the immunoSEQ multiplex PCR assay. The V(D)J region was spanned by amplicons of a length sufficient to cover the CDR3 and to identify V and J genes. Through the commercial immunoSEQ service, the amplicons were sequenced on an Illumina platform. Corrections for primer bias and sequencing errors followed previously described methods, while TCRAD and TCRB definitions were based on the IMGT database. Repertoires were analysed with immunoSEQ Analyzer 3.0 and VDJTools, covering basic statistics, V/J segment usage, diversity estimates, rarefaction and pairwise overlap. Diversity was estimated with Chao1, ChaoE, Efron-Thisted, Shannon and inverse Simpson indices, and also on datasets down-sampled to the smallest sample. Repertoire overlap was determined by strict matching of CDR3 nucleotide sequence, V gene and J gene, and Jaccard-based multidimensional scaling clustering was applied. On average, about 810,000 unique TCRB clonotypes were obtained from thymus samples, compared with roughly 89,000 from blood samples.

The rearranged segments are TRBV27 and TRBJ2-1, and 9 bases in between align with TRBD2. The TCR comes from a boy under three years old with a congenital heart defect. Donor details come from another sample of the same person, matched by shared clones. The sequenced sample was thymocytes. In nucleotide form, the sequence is TGTGCCAGCAGCCGTAGCGGGAGCTCCTACAATGAGCAGTTCTTC. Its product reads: CASSRSGSSYNEQFF.